This entry lists 14 T cell receptor beta chains sequenced from one sample in a study of T cell responses to AZD1222 COVID-19 vaccine. The repertoire was sequenced with immunoSEQ multiplex PCR; TCRdb's copy has only in-frame clones and lacks some. The sample records 240,000 or so clones, just over 90% being singletons. The sequencing used peripheral blood, collected on day 0 of AZD1222 vaccination. These receptor sequences come from an adult in good health.

The V gene is TRBV20-1, the J gene TRBJ2-5, with 8 bases matching TRBD2. Germline-derived CDR1 and CDR2 are DFQATT and SNEGSKA (reference sequence). Unmatched junction bases numbered 6, after V lost 3 bases and J lost 6 bases. The CDR3 extends over 13 amino acids. CDR3 amino acids: CSASEGGRKTQYF. CDR3 nucleotides: TGCAGTGCTAGTGAGGGCGGGAGGAAGACCCAGTACTTC.

This clone was seen just once. CDR3 residues: CASSPGTLQETQYF. As DNA, the CDR3 is TGCGCCAGCAGCCCCGGGACCCTCCAAGAGACCCAGTACTTC. This chain uses TRBV5-1 with TRBJ2-5, with D perhaps TRBD1 or TRBD2 (5 bases each). Per the germline V gene, CDR1 is SGHRS and CDR2 is YFSETQ. V lost 4 bases and J lost 1, with 11 bases in between. The CDR3 extends over 14 amino acids.

The count of this clone is one. The chain couples TRBV7-3 to TRBJ2-3; D might be TRBD2 (5 bases). The CDR3 has 14 residues. Germline CDR1 and CDR2: SGHTA and FQGTGA. With 5 bases removed from V and 0 bases from J, the gap between germline ends came to 9 bases. The CDR3 protein is CASSLGLSTDTQYF. CDR3 nucleotides: TGTGCCAGCAGCCTTGGACTTAGCACAGATACGCAGTATTTT.

This clone was counted once. V gene TRBV29-1 combines with J gene TRBJ2-3; D unresolved. Germline values: CDR1 SQVTM, CDR2 ANQGSEA. Deletions cut 1 base from V and 3 bases from J, with 8 bases between. CDR3 length: 13 residues. The CDR3 bases are TGCAGCGTTGAAGTGGGCGCAACAGATACGCAGTATTTT. Its translation is CSVEVGATDTQYF.

V and J are TRBV7-2 and TRBJ2-5; D remains unclear. The V and J ends lost 1 base and 5 bases respectively, with 8 bases between them. CDR1 is SGHTA, CDR2 FQGNSA, per germline. The CDR3 extends over 13 amino acids. CDR3 bases: TGTGCCAGCAGCTTAGGTGGCCGGGAGACCCAGTACTTC. Its translation: CASSLGGRETQYF.

This clone was picked up one time. The chain carries TRBV5-1 and TRBJ1-3, with TRBD1 matching over 8 bases. This CDR3 spans 14 amino acids. CDR1 and CDR2 (germline): SGHRS, YFSETQ. J gave up 5 bases and V 4 bases, and 5 bases lay outside the gene matches. CDR3 coding DNA: TGCGCCAGCAGCCCAGGGGGCTCGAGAAACACCATATATTTT. Translated, it gives CASSPGGSRNTIYF. The whole variable domain, remainder taken from reference TRBV5-1 and TRBJ1-3, is KAGVTQTPRYLIKTRGQQVTLSCSPISGHRSVSWYQQTPGQGLQFLFEYFSETQRNKGNFPGRFSGRQFSNSRSEMNVSTLELGDSALYLCASSPGGSRNTIYFGEGSWLTVV.

The chain employs TRBV5-1 and TRBJ2-7; 8 positions agree with TRBD2. V lost 0 bases and J lost 3; bases outside the gene matches: 8. Germline CDR1 is SGHRS and CDR2 is YFSETQ. The CDR3 is made up of 16 amino acids. The CDR3 nucleotides are TGCGCCAGCAGCTTGGGCACTAGCGGCCTCGGCTACGAGCAGTACTTC. Its translation: CASSLGTSGLGYEQYF.

This chain links TRBV11-1 with TRBJ1-2, with D unclear. Germline V gives CDR1 SGHAT, CDR2 FQDESV (reference sequence). V lost 3 bases and J 4 bases, leaving 9 bases between the germline ends. The CDR3 is 13 amino acids. The DNA for the CDR3 is TGTGCCAGCAGCTTGGGAGTTCGCTATGGCTACACCTTC. This encodes CASSLGVRYGYTF.

The V call is TRBV12-3 or TRBV12-4, the J call TRBJ1-5; D is possibly TRBD1 (6 bases). This CDR3 contains 13 residues. V dropped 5 bases and J dropped 6 bases, with 11 bases sitting between them. The CDR3 region has the DNA TGTGCCAGCAGTCTACAGGGAACTCAGCCCCAGCATTTT. Translated: CASSLQGTQPQHF.

Comment on this clone: Different DNA sequences within this sample yield the same CDR3. The genes are TRBV4-2 and TRBJ1-5; 8 nucleotides match TRBD1. V gave up 4 bases and J gave up 2 bases; unmatched junction bases: 1. Germline CDR1 reads LGHNA; CDR2 reads YNFKEQ. The CDR3 runs 14 residues. CDR3 in amino acids: CASSPGQGNQPQHF. The CDR3 region has the DNA TGTGCCAGCAGCCCGGGACAGGGCAATCAGCCCCAGCATTTT.

The CDR3 nucleotides read TGTGCCAGCAGCCAAGTCGGGAGGGGGCTGAGCTATGGCTACACCTTC. This sequence encodes CASSQVGRGLSYGYTF. V gene TRBV3-1 (or the pseudogene TRBV3-2) combines with J gene TRBJ1-2; 7 nucleotides agree with TRBD1. CDR3 size: 16 residues. The J segment lost 4 bases and the V segment lost 1 base, leaving 9 bases of the junction unmatched. Per germline, CDR1 LGHDT and CDR2 YNNKEL (reference sequence).

The chain carries TRBV11-2 and TRBJ1-3, with 7 bases identical to TRBD1. Germline CDR1 SGHAT, CDR2 FQNNGV. The ends lost 6 bases at V and 0 bases at J; junction bases unmatched: 8. The length of the CDR3 is 16 residues. CDR3 protein: CASRQGLSVSGNTIYF. Here the CDR3 DNA reads TGTGCCAGCAGACAGGGGCTTTCGGTCTCTGGAAACACCATATATTTT.

This clone was counted only a few times. The rearrangement links TRBV11-2 to TRBJ2-1; the match to TRBD1 covers 8 bases. The CDR3 extends over 16 amino acids. Per germline, CDR1 SGHAT and CDR2 FQNNGV. Trimming cost V 1 base and J 3 bases; bases outside gene matches: 5. The CDR3 DNA sequence: TGTGCCAGCAGCTTAGGGCCGGGACAGGACTACAATGAGCAGTTCTTC. Protein sequence: CASSLGPGQDYNEQFF. Drawing the rest from reference TRBV11-2 and TRBJ2-1, the complete variable domain is EAGVAQSPRYKIIEKRQSVAFWCNPISGHATLYWYQQILGQGPKLLIQFQNNGVVDDSQLPKDRFSAERLKGVDSTLKIQPAKLEDSAVYLCASSLGPGQDYNEQFFGPGTRLTVL.

V usage is TRBV28 and J usage is TRBJ1-1; D remains unclear. Germline V gene lookup returns CDR1 MDHEN and CDR2 SYDVKM. CDR3 length equals 12 residues. Trimming removed 5 bases from V and 1 base from J, with 5 bases in between. In DNA, the CDR3 is TGTGCCAGCAGTAATAGGAACACTGAAGCTTTCTTT. Translating gives CASSNRNTEAFF. Variable domain in full (rest from reference TRBV28 and TRBJ1-1): DVKVTQSSRYLVKRTGEKVFLECVQDMDHENMFWYRQDPGLGLRLIYFSYDVKMKEKGDIPEGYSVSREKKERFSLILESASTNQTSMYLCASSNRNTEAFFGQGTRLTVV.